This T cell receptor (beta chain) emerged from a study of blood T cell repertoires in COVID-19. The wider study: Samples representing acute and convalescent COVID-19 were sourced from the United States, Italy and Spain.

Data came from immunoSEQ multiplex PCR; TCRdb stores just in-frame clones and leaves some out. In the table there are fewer than 30,000 clones, roughly 84% of which are singletons. This CDR3 region has 14 residues. Germline V CDR1 and CDR2: SGHNT, YYREEE (reference sequence). Trimming removed 0 bases at V and 6 bases at J, with 13 bases between. This chain links TRBV5-4 with TRBJ2-7; D is unclear. This TCR was sampled from a man aged 65 to 85 with active COVID-19. Sequenced sample: peripheral blood. CDR3 nucleotides: TGTGCCAGCAGCTTGGAGCGTCGGGTGTCCGAGCAGTACTTC. Protein sequence: CASSLERRVSEQYF.